The 13 T cell receptor beta chains given below trace back to one sample, sequenced in a study of shared clonotypes between healthy human individuals (dated by TCRdb to the early 2020s). CD8 naive samples consisted of CD45RO-negative cells that were positively selected for CCR7, yielding a CD45RA+CCR7+ population without TemRA cells. The library was built by means of the immunoSEQ multiplex PCR assay. This immuneACCESS table, as held by TCRdb, lists in-frame sequences with V and J called but not all clones. Of the missing ones, under half trace to an unresolved V gene in checked studies; the others have no known cause. The sample includes nearly 2 million clones, with approximately 94% observed a single time. Roughly 1.2% of the sample rests with the top ten. The sequenced sample consisted of naive CD8+ T cells sorted from blood. The intended sense of this specimen's cell subset or site label: CD45RA+CCR7+. These receptors came from a man aged 18 to 30 in good health.

The chain joins TRBV27 to TRBJ1-1; D remains ambiguous. Trimming stripped 2 bases from V and 6 bases from J, with 10 bases between. The CDR3 covers 13 residues. The germline CDR1 and CDR2 sequences are MNHEY and SMNVEV (reference sequence). The CDR3 sequence is CASSLDSVAEAFF. The CDR3 DNA reads as TGTGCCAGCAGTTTAGATTCGGTGGCTGAAGCTTTCTTT.

As concerns this clone: The same CDR3 also results from other DNA sequences found in this sample. This chain uses TRBV18 with TRBJ2-5; no firm D call. The CDR3 consists of 13 residues. V was shortened by 2 bases and J by 2 bases, with 6 bases between the two germline ends. Germline lookup yields CDR1 KGHSH and CDR2 LQKENI. The CDR3 DNA reads as TGTGCCAGCTCACCAGTCGGGCAAGAGACCCAGTACTTC. It translates to CASSPVGQETQYF.

This rearrangement joins TRBV7-8 to TRBJ2-7; 12 bases are shared with TRBD1. This CDR3 is 14 amino acids long. Germline lookup yields CDR1 SGHVS and CDR2 FQNEAQ. Trimming took 4 bases from V and 7 from J; bases not matched to a gene: 5. CDR3 sequence (DNA): TGTGCCAGCAGCTCAGGGACAGGGGGCAGGGAGCAGTACTTC. Protein sequence: CASSSGTGGREQYF.

The chain uses TRBV7-3 and TRBJ1-1, with D unclear. Trimming shortened V by 0 bases and J by 2 bases, and 4 bases separated the two germline ends. Germline lookup yields CDR1 SGHTA and CDR2 FQGTGA. The CDR3 is 13 residues long. CDR3 coding DNA: TGTGCCAGCAGCTTAACCCCAAACACTGAAGCTTTCTTT. This encodes CASSLTPNTEAFF. Full variable domain (rest looked up from reference TRBV7-3 and TRBJ1-1): GAGVSQTPSNKVTEKGKYVELRCDPISGHTALYWYRQSLGQGPEFLIYFQGTGAADDSGLPNDRFFAVRPEGSVSTLKIQRTERGDSAVYLCASSLTPNTEAFFGQGTRLTVV.

The gene calls are TRBV7-2 and TRBJ2-4; the D is unclear. V lost 9 bases and J lost 0, with 6 bases in between. The CDR3 extends over 12 amino acids. Germline V gene data show CDR1 as SGHTA and CDR2 as FQGNSA. CDR3 nucleotide sequence: TGTGCCAGTGCGGAAGCCAAAAACATTCAGTACTTC. It yields the protein CASAEAKNIQYF. The whole variable domain, remainder taken from reference TRBV7-2 and TRBJ2-4, is GAGVSQSPSNKVTEKGKDVELRCDPISGHTALYWYRQSLGQGLEFLIYFQGNSAPDKSGLPSDRFSAERTGGSVSTLTIQRTQQEDSAVYLCASAEAKNIQYFGAGTRLSVL.

This rearrangement joins TRBV6-1 to TRBJ2-3; D not certain. In germline, CDR1 is MNHNS, CDR2 SASEGT. The CDR3 spans 14 residues. V gave up 3 bases and J gave up 4 bases, with 11 bases separating them. CDR3 coding DNA: TGTGCCAGCAGTGAGTTCATAGGGCCAGATACGCAGTATTTT. Translating it yields CASSEFIGPDTQYF.

V and J are TRBV4-2 and TRBJ2-2, with 8 positions matching TRBD1. Germline trimming cut 0 bases from V and 5 bases from J; bases unmatched to any gene: 11. CDR1 and CDR2 from the germline V gene are LGHNA and YNFKEQ. CDR3 length: 18 amino acids. CDR3 in DNA: TGTGCCAGCAGCCAAGATTGGGCAGGGGGCGTGAGTACCGGGGAGCTGTTTTTT. Its translation is CASSQDWAGGVSTGELFF.

V usage is TRBV29-1 and J usage is TRBJ2-7; 7 positions agree with TRBD2. Germline CDR1 and CDR2: SQVTM and ANQGSEA. The CDR3 spans 13 residues. V gave up 4 bases and J gave up 3 bases; unmatched junction bases: 6. The CDR3 DNA reads as TGCAGCGTTGTCGCAGCGGGGAGCTACGAGCAGTACTTC. Translated, it gives CSVVAAGSYEQYF.

The chain has TRBV27 and TRBJ2-2; the match to TRBD1 covers 10 bases. V was clipped by 2 bases and J by 7 bases; unmatched bases: 10. The CDR3 is 17 amino acids. Germline V gene sequence: CDR1 MNHEY, CDR2 SMNVEV (reference sequence). This chain's CDR3 is CASSLIGTGAGIGELFF. The CDR3 bases are TGTGCCAGCAGTTTAATTGGGACAGGGGCGGGTATCGGGGAGCTGTTTTTT.

The CDR3 DNA reads as TGTGCCAGCAGTTTTTATGGACAGGCCTACGAGCAGTACTTC. Its translation is CASSFYGQAYEQYF. This chain joins TRBV27 and TRBJ2-7; TRBD1 matches 7 bases. V lost 3 bases and J lost 2; bases outside the gene matches: 4. This CDR3 region has 14 residues. Germline CDR1 MNHEY, CDR2 SMNVEV (reference sequence).

The rearrangement joins TRBV30 to TRBJ1-2; TRBD1 aligns across 9 bases. CDR1 GTSNPN and CDR2 SVGIG come from the germline V gene (reference sequence). V shed 3 bases and J 3 bases; nucleotides not matched to a gene: 2. CDR3 size: 13 residues. The CDR3 sequence is CAWRDRGYYGYTF. As DNA, the CDR3 is TGTGCCTGGAGGGACAGGGGTTACTATGGCTACACCTTC.

Comments on this clone: Other DNA sequences of this sample code for an identical CDR3. The V and J genes are TRBV27 and TRBJ2-5; a possible D gene is TRBD2 (6 bases). Trimming removed 4 bases from V and 4 bases from J, with 10 bases in between. The CDR3 covers 13 residues. Germline CDR1 reads MNHEY; CDR2 reads SMNVEV (reference sequence). This CDR3 reads CASSYGRGETQYF. Written as DNA, the CDR3 is TGTGCCAGCAGTTACGGGCGGGGAGAGACCCAGTACTTC.

The chain carries TRBV11-2 and TRBJ2-6; TRBD1 agrees at 7 bases. Germline-derived CDR1 and CDR2 are SGHAT and FQNNGV. The CDR3 runs to 16 residues. V lost 3 bases and J lost 4; bases outside the gene matches: 6. CDR3 sequence: CASSLAGGPGANVLTF. CDR3 sequence (DNA): TGTGCCAGCAGCTTGGCAGGGGGTCCAGGGGCCAACGTCCTGACTTTC. The complete variable domain, with remaining parts taken from reference TRBV11-2 and TRBJ2-6, reads EAGVAQSPRYKIIEKRQSVAFWCNPISGHATLYWYQQILGQGPKLLIQFQNNGVVDDSQLPKDRFSAERLKGVDSTLKIQPAKLEDSAVYLCASSLAGGPGANVLTFGAGSRLTVL.